This T cell receptor (beta chain) came from a study of Ad26.COV2.S vaccination and SARS-CoV-2 variants. On the study more broadly: Intramuscular Ad26.COV2.S doses were given once or twice, 56 days apart. Study results and limitations: Vaccine recipients and placebo recipients showed similar non-spike TCR breadth. Measures of TCR breadth and depth may have fallen short of total T cell responses.

Repertoires were generated with immunoSEQ multiplex PCR, while TCRdb's copy carries only in-frame clones and drops some. Among about 350,000 clones listed, roughly 84% were seen once. Sample treatment: some 20 received Ad26.COV2.S at low or high dose, single or two shots; 5 received placebo; per-sample allocation not given. All samples were drawn on day 63, counting from the first vaccine or placebo injection. Ad26.COV2.S expressed prefusion-stabilized spike from the original Wuhan strain. A remark on this clone: Its target is not known.

J gave up 4 bases and V 6 bases, and 5 bases lay outside the gene matches. This CDR3 has 14 residues. Looked up from germline, CDR1 is MNHEY and CDR2 is SVGAGI. The chain combines TRBV6-5 with TRBJ2-1; TRBD1 aligns across 8 bases. The source of this sequence is a person between 18 and 59 years old who received the Ad26.COV2.S COVID-19 vaccine or a placebo. Here the sequenced sample was peripheral blood, taken in a trial of Ad26.COV2.S vaccine versus placebo. The CDR3 DNA follows: TGTGCCAGCAGCCAGACAGGGGTGTACAATGAGCAGTTCTTC. It codes for CASSQTGVYNEQFF.